Here is one T cell receptor beta chain with its context. Its antigen is currently not known. No base qualities exist here, and no much larger clone lies one base off it. This specimen comes from a study of cytomegalovirus exposure and HLA in healthy donors (dated by TCRdb to about 2017). Concerning the study at large: In an earlier analysis of 587 of the donors, 276 Gb of sequence data and approximately 100 million unique TCR beta sequences from 180 million or so T cells were reported. In the later analysis, no new phenotypic data were used to find candidate immune exposures; instead, reliance was placed on TCR beta sequences and their occurrence across donors. The genetic ancestry cluster associated with self-reported Caucasian donors included over 65% of the roughly 360 genotyped donors. The aim of the study was to test whether cataloging public T cell receptors could identify signatures of past pathogen exposure. All discovery cohort repertoires had been generated on a single sequencing platform. In an earlier analysis of over 550 of the donors, high-throughput TCR beta sequencing was used to judge whether each TCR beta V gene segment behaved as functional or pseudogenic. Genome-wide SNP genotypes for about 60% of the roughly 670 donors were used in a later genetic analysis, which treated that subset as a discovery cohort. The number of donors typed differed by locus, with roughly 620-630 for A, B, C, DRB1 and DQB1, around 500 for DQA1, 600 to 610 for DPA1, and approximately 470 for DPB1. Besides the first cohort of some 670 subjects, a separate validation cohort made up of 120 or so different subjects was used. HLA typing included class I and class II loci at four-digit resolution. Donor age, sex, ethnicity and CMV serostatus were compiled alongside the repertoire data. A later analysis re-examined previously published TCR beta repertoires from around 670 donors and added high-resolution HLA genotyping to investigate patterns of TCR occurrence. High-throughput TCR immunosequencing, statistical association of individual TCRs with disease status, and machine learning were combined to predict cytomegalovirus infection status. A handful of DR-DQ haplotypes were handled as single units for association and clustering because linkage in the cohort was strong. About 280 gigabases of sequencing data and around 87 million unique TCR sequences were included in an early release covering around 650 HLA-typed donors. The study profiled the T cell repertoires of under 700 subjects by immunosequencing and related them to cytomegalovirus serostatus. Across around 400 genotyped donors of the cohort, an average of approximately 220,000 unique TCR beta nucleotide sequences per donor were sequenced, and roughly a sixth of those sequences were non-productive.

The CDR3 has 14 amino acids, counting the end cysteine and phenylalanine. The retained sequence is limited to the CDR3, 42 bases, with the frame set at the first base. Sequences KGHSH (CDR1) and LQKENI (CDR2) are obtained from the germline V gene. Unmatched junction bases come to 4, with V trimmed by 4 bases and J by 4 bases. In total, fewer than 750 healthy bone marrow donors made up the cohort. Cohort members were all nominally healthy when sampled, although unrecorded immune exposures were likely present. The donor tested CMV seronegative, placing the donor among the 350 or so seronegative members of the cohort. A peripheral blood sample was collected from each donor, and TCR beta sequencing was performed on peripheral blood mononuclear cells. The Qiagen DNeasy Blood Extraction Kit was used to extract genomic DNA from the blood cell samples. Overall results and qualifications from the work: In a later analysis, HLA-associated TCR beta chains showed more clonal expansion and lower generation probabilities than non-associated chains that were equally common. An association between a missense DCLRE1C variant and V-gene and J-gene trimming of TCR beta chains was found in a later genetic analysis and replicated in an independent cohort. The authors suggested that the approach could potentially be generalized to other disease states and immunological phenotypes. The sequencing pipeline was judged likely to have produced a cluster of highly shared sequence variants as a technical artifact. Strong co-occurrence of HLA alleles, especially DR and DQ, made assigning TCR associations to individual alleles difficult. In an earlier analysis of approximately 600 of the donors, most TCR beta V segments were observed in productive rearrangements about 87% or about 30% of the time, broadly matching IMGT annotations. This cohort had only TCR beta chains sequenced, and the lack of alpha or paired-chain data limited which features could be detected. Because some donors lacked HLA typing at each locus, the association tests relied only on the typed subset. The classifier was reported to diagnose cytomegalovirus status with high specificity and sensitivity in both the original cohort and the validation cohort. In a later analysis, the rate of TCR association differed among HLA loci, with DRB1 alleles having the most associated TCRs and HLA-C alleles having the fewest. Across donors, most TCR sequences were observed very rarely, whereas some public TCRs were present in many individuals. Roughly uniform sequencing depth across donors was assumed in presence/absence analyses, although this assumption may not hold. Three of the identified cytomegalovirus-associated TCR beta chains were confirmed in vitro to be specific for cytomegalovirus antigens. Specific HLA alleles were associated with 18,000 or so TCR beta sequences at a false discovery rate of 0.05 in a later analysis. A total of roughly 160 TCR beta chains were listed by the study as associated with cytomegalovirus. Compared with the 666-donor mean, donors in an Asian-associated ancestry cluster had fewer N-insertions in productive TCRs, according to a later genetic analysis. A further reported finding was that TCR beta sequences accurately predicted the HLA-A and HLA-B alleles for most subjects in the first cohort. Because counts were too low, about 18 rarely observed V segments, including chromosome 9 orphons, were excluded from the earlier analysis of 587 of the donors. According to a later analysis, parvovirus B19, influenza, CMV and Epstein-Barr virus appeared linked to several top co-occurrence clusters. Correlated functional status among segregating V segments might be attributable to linkage disequilibrium, but an unknown experimental factor could not be ruled out. According to a later analysis, most CMV-associated TCR beta chains appeared to be HLA-restricted, and the HLA associations seemed to be driven largely by CMV exposure. The 87-base-pair reads could not distinguish some IMGT-functional V segments, including TRBV6-2 and TRBV6-3, so those segments were excluded. CMV serostatus was the only immune exposure information available for the cohort.

Library method: the immunoSEQ multiplex PCR assay. A mixture of 60 forward primers for TCR Vbeta segments and 13 reverse primers for TCR Jbeta segments was used in the multiplex PCR. The CDR3 region of rearranged TCR beta genes was amplified from genomic DNA by a multiplex PCR assay. The Illumina HiSeq System was used to sequence the amplified TCR beta libraries as 87-base-pair reads. From the authors' description of their analysis: Across the 700 or so repertoires, a later analysis counted about 81 million unique TCR beta chains, roughly 11 million of which were shared by at least two donors. Raw reads were error-corrected and collapsed into unique sequences with a nearest-neighbor algorithm that merged closely related sequences to remove PCR and sequencing errors. V, D and J gene segments were assigned by aligning CDR3 sequences to IMGT reference sequences. For a sequence to be retained, a match of at least six nucleotides to both a V gene segment and a J gene segment was required. A rearrangement counted as productive if the CDR3 had no stop codons and remained in frame with V and J, and every other rearrangement counted as non-productive. CDR3 was defined according to IMGT convention as the region running from the second conserved V-encoded cysteine to the conserved J-encoded phenylalanine. The earlier analysis of about 570 of the donors excluded any sequence lacking an unambiguous match to a single V gene segment. In an earlier analysis of 500 to 750 of the donors, V segments were called functional above 56.7% productive rearrangements and were called segregating when the between-donor standard deviation exceeded 5%. A statistical classification framework was built to diagnose cytomegalovirus status from the catalog of TCR beta chain sequences. In a later analysis, V and J genes were assigned by comparing TCR nucleotide sequences against IMGT/GENE-DB human TR gene sequences. Using the TCRdist pipeline, a later analysis assigned CDR3 sequences along with most-parsimonious VDJ recombination scenarios. In a later analysis, each TCR beta chain was defined by its CDR3 amino acid sequence together with its V-gene family, and reads lacking a unique V-gene family were excluded. As a way to deal with suspected cross-contamination and a sequencing artifact, a later analysis dropped roughly 600 nucleotide sequences that were highly shared and had low generation probability. For each public chain, a later analysis derived a clonal expansion index from normalized ranks of inferred template counts within each repertoire. Generation probabilities in a later analysis came from a VDJ recombination model fitted to out-of-frame rearrangements, and those results were checked against IGoR. Hypergeometric tests were used in a later analysis to score TCR-TCR, TCR-HLA and TCR-CMV co-occurrence, with a repertoire-size bias correction applied to the TCR pairs. In a later analysis, false discovery rates were estimated by permuting HLA or CMV assignments 20 times. In a later analysis, co-occurring TCRs were grouped with DBSCAN, and TCRdist sequence similarity was added when clustering was performed within HLA-allele-positive subsets. Repertoires with fewer than 30,000 or more than 120,000 public chains were left out of co-occurrence clustering, as were four to six repertoires with anomalous nucleotide sharing. The table was pulled from immuneACCESS by TCRdb, which kept in-frame rearrangements only. Such tables lose some clones; where checked, under half of the loss comes from unresolved V genes, and the rest has no known cause. V and J calls and clone size follow that table, whereas D and trimming were derived from the DNA. The sample profile shows 130,000 or so clones; approximately 80% of them were found once. The top ten constitute around 2% of the sample.

The source of this sequence is a man in his forties in good health and CMV-seronegative. Sequencing used PBMCs. Recombination joined TRBV18 with TRBJ1-3; TRBD1 aligns with 7 central bases. The sequence in DNA is TGTGCCAGCTCACTGACAGGGTACGGAAACACCATATATTTT. Its product reads: CASSLTGYGNTIYF.